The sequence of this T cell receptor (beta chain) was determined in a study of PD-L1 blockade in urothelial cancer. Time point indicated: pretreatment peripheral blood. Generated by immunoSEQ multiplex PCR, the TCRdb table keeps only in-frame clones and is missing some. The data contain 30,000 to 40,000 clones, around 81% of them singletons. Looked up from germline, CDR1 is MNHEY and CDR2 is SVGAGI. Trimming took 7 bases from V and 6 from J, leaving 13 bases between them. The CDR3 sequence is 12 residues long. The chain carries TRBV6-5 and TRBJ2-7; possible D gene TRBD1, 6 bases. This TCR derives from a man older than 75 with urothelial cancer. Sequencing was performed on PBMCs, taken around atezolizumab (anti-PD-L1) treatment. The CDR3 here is CASTDRRSEQYF. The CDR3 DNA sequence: TGTGCCAGCACCGACAGGCGGTCCGAGCAGTACTTC.